Shown below are 7 T cell receptor beta chains from a single sample sequenced in a study of PD-1 blockade in classical Hodgkin lymphoma (dated by TCRdb to about 2020). The receptor library was made with the immunoSEQ multiplex PCR assay. TCRdb took this table from immuneACCESS and kept in-frame rearrangements with V and J called. Such tables lack part of the clones; where checked against another copy, unresolved V genes explain under half of the gap, and the rest is unexplained. This sample lists under 20,000 clones; approximately 90% were detected once. The ten top clones hold 0.51% of the sample. The time point label on this specimen signifies: newly diagnosed, previously untreated cHL patient sample. A Miltenyi CD4+ T cell isolation kit was used for magnetic negative selection to purify CD4+ T cells from thawed PBMCs. The sequenced material came from CD4+ T cells from blood. These receptors were taken from a human donor with classical Hodgkin lymphoma.

The chain carries TRBV5-1 and TRBJ2-7; 11 positions match TRBD2. The CDR3 totals 16 residues. J gave up 3 bases and V 4 bases, and 9 bases lay outside the gene matches. CDR1 and CDR2 (germline): SGHRS, YFSETQ. The CDR3 bases are TGCGCCAGCAGCACGGGGGGGACTAGCGGTTACTACGAGCAGTACTTC. Residues: CASSTGGTSGYYEQYF.

The CDR3 DNA follows: TGCGCCAGCAGCTTAGGGATTCTCGGTACTCAGAACACTGAAGCTTTCTTT. Protein sequence: CASSLGILGTQNTEAFF. The rearrangement links TRBV5-1 to TRBJ1-1, with D unresolved. Trimming cost V 2 bases and J 1 base, with 18 bases left between them. From germline, CDR1 is SGHRS and CDR2 YFSETQ. The CDR3 length is 17 residues.

The chain has TRBV7-6 and TRBJ2-2; 7 bases fit TRBD2. Germline lookup yields CDR1 SGHVS and CDR2 FNYEAQ. J lost 4 bases, V lost 6 bases, and 11 bases had no gene match. This CDR3 has 16 residues. CDR3 DNA: TGTGCCAGCAGGACCCCCCGGGAGGCTTTCACCGGGGAGCTGTTTTTT. Residues: CASRTPREAFTGELFF.

This chain joins TRBV27 and TRBJ2-7, with unresolved D. CDR1 is MNHEY and CDR2 is SMNVEV in the germline V gene (reference sequence). V was clipped by 2 bases and J by 1 base, with 9 bases between them. The CDR3 runs to 14 residues. CDR3 bases: TGTGCCAGCAGTTTACGTCACCATTCCTACGAGCAGTACTTC. Translating it yields CASSLRHHSYEQYF.

V gene TRBV14 combines with J gene TRBJ2-7; D gene unclear. Germline lookup yields CDR1 SGHDN and CDR2 FVKESK. V shed 4 bases and J shed 5 bases, with 9 bases lying between them. This CDR3 region has 12 residues. This CDR3 is CASSPSEDEQYF. In DNA form, the CDR3 reads TGTGCCAGCAGCCCGAGCGAGGACGAGCAGTACTTC.

The gene calls are TRBV10-3 and TRBJ2-3; 7 nucleotides align to TRBD2. Looked up from germline, CDR1 is ENHRY and CDR2 is SYGVKD. V shed 7 bases, J shed 4 bases, and the junction held 5 bases outside the gene matches. This CDR3 is 13 amino acids long. In DNA form, the CDR3 reads TGTGCCATCAAGGGAGGGGACGCAGATACGCAGTATTTT. Its protein is CAIKGGDADTQYF.

The rearrangement uses TRBV5-5 and TRBJ2-7; 11 bases are shared with TRBD1. The CDR3 has 14 amino acids. Germline V CDR1 and CDR2: SGHKS, YYEKEE (reference sequence). V dropped 6 bases and J dropped 5; count of bases not matched to a gene: 7. The CDR3 bases are TGTGCCAGCACGCTCCGGACAGGGGGCGACGAGCAGTACTTC. This codes for CASTLRTGGDEQYF.